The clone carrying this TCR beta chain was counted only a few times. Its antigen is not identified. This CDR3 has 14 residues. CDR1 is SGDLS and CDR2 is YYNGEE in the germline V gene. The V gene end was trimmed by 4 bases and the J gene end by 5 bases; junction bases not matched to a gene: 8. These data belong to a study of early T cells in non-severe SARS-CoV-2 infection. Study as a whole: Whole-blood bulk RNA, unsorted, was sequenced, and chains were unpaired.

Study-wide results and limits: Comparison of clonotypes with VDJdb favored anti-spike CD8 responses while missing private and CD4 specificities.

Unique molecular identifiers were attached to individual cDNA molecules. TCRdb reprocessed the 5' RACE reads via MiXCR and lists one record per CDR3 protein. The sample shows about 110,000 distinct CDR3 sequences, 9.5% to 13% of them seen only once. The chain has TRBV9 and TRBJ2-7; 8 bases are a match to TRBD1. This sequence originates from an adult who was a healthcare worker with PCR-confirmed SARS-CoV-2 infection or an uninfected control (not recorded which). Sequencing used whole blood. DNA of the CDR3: TGTGCCAGCAGCACCGTCGGACAGGGCGACGAGCAGTACTTC. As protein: CASSTVGQGDEQYF.